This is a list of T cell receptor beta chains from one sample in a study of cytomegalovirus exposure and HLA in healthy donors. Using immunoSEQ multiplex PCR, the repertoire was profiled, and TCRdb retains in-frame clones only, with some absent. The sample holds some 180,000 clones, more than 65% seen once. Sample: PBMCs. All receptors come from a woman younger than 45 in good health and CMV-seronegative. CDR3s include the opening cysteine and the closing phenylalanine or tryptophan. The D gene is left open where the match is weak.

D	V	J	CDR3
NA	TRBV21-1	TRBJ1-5	CASSKLSTQGYGQPQHF
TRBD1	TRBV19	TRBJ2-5	CASSVTGAQETQYF
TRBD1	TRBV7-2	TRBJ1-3	CASSLVSTGGSGNTIYF
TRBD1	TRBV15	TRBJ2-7	CATSRPRQGSSYEQYF
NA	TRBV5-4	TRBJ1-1	CASSLGGGANTEAFF
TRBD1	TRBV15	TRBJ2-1	CATSRDQAADRAPAEFF
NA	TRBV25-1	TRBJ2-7	CASSVGGFYEQYF
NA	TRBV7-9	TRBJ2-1	CASSLGSWTLAYNEQFF
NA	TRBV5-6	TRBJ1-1	CASSLVTVNTEAFF
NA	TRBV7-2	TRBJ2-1	CAEAYNEQFF
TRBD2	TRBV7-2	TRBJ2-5	CASSSSLAGGVETQYF
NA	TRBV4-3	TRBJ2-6	CASNPPGGPGSGANVLTF
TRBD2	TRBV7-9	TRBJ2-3	CASSESKRGGTDTQYF
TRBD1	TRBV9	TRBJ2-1	CASTLRQGSSYNEQFF
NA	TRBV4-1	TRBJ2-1	CASSQGVGGSEREQFF
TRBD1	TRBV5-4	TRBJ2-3	CASRGDRGRDTQYF
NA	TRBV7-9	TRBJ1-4	CASSLLGEVTNEKLFF
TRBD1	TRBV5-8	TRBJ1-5	CASSSWTGRNQPQHF
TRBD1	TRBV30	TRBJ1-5	CAWSGDRDQPQHF
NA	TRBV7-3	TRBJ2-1	CASSLTPDTEQFF
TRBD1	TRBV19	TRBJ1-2	CASSSRTGSYTF
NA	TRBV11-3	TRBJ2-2	CASSLFEGGELFF
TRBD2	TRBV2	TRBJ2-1	CASSEASLAGVGYNEQFF
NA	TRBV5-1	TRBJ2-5	CASSLHRRETQYF
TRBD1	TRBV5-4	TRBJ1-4	CASSRDRVNEKLFF
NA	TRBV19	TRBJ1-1	CASSMALANTEAFF
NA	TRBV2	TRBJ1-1	CASSPRFNMNTEAFF
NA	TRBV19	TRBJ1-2	CASSLGGSTNYGYTF